This T cell receptor (beta chain) comes out of a study of regulatory T cells in long-lasting Graves disease listed by TCRdb under 2021. A note on the overall study: Antithyroid drugs had been taken for less than 3 months by newly diagnosed Graves' disease patients. A total of around 35 samples were covered by TCR sequencing, comprising roughly 13 persistent and around 20 newly diagnosed Graves' disease patients. Persistent Graves' disease patients were compared with newly diagnosed Graves' disease patients by peripheral blood TCR sequencing and RNA sequencing. The study was registered as a clinical trial and conducted in China. The full study reports these points: Sequencing and analysis were restricted to the TCR beta chain. Lower TCR Shannon entropy and fewer highly expanded clones were observed in persistent Graves' disease patients than in newly diagnosed patients, which suggested clonal expansion. The study examined only peripheral blood because the primary lesion, thyroid tissue, could not be accessed. Persistent disease showed preferential use of TRBV28, TRBJ1-2 and TRBJ2-5, whereas newly diagnosed disease favored TRBV20-1 and TRBJ2-1. Patients with persistent disease shared more public clonotypes (approximately 2,500) than newly diagnosed patients did (approximately 970). The authors acknowledged the small sample size as a limitation that may reduce accuracy.

Between the V and J ends, shortened by 5 bases and 7 bases respectively, the junction contains 17 bases. The CDR3 measures 14 amino acids from cysteine to phenylalanine. Only CDR3 DNA remains: 42 bases, in frame from the first base. Sequences KGHSH (CDR1) and LQKENI (CDR2) are obtained from the germline V gene. The time point label corresponds to: newly diagnosed GD, antithyroid drugs for less than 3 months. For both TCR sequencing and RNA sequencing, RNA was extracted from PBMCs in TRIzol. The diagnosis of Graves' disease followed American Thyroid Association guidelines. Patients for the study were recruited at an endocrinology department in Xi'an, China. Each patient gave about 10 milliliters of peripheral blood, collected in an EDTA anticoagulant tube. Ficoll Paque Plus density gradient separation was used to isolate PBMCs, and no further T cell sorting was performed. An Agilent 2100 Bioanalyzer and agarose gel were used to assess RNA quality, and a NanoDrop 2000 was used to measure RNA concentration.

The library was generated by multiplex PCR. TCRdb shows the sequencer as Illumina HiSeq 4000. iRepertoire HTBI primers and Arm-PCR amplification of CDR3 regions were used to construct TCR beta libraries. Before sequencing, the PCR products went through gel purification. In the authors' own workflow: Gene usage analysis of CDR3 amino acid clonotypes relied on the 60 or so TRBV and 14 TRBJ segments identified across samples. Filtered high-quality paired reads were merged into contigs using COPE and FqMerger. Contigs were aligned with BLAST to IMGT TRBV, TRBD and TRBJ reference genes, and CDR3 was defined per IMGT. Clonotypes above 0.1% frequency were classified as highly expanded clones. Repertoire diversity was measured by Shannon entropy, and V-J evenness by the Gini coefficient. A clonotype found in more than one individual was treated as public. TCRdb applied fastp at Q25 and MiXCR to the public reads, then kept only in-frame beta chains. Under each unique CDR3 protein, matching rows form one entry showing the most common genes and DNA. For this entry, the V and J calls and clone size follow TCRdb and not the study's own pipeline. For this sample there are roughly 430,000 distinct CDR3 sequences; approximately 16% appear just once. Roughly a tenth of the sample belongs to the ten largest clones.

This clonotype was recorded many times. The specificity of this receptor is unknown. Base qualities were left out, and no much larger clone turns up one base away. These same records also appear under a second study, on T cells in Graves' hyperthyroidism and ophthalmopathy. Looking at the second paper: Graves' hyperthyroidism was defined as stable when no progression to ophthalmopathy occurred over 18 months of follow-up. The hyperthyroidism patients were between 18 and 65 years old and newly diagnosed, with a disease duration of less than 2 months. Exclusion was applied to patients with uncontrolled infections, other autoimmune diseases, pregnancy or lactation. Diagnoses were based on clinical symptoms, serum thyroxine and TRAb, thyroid ultrasound and orbital computed tomography. For the first round of RT-PCR on the TCR CDR3, the HTBI primer set was used together with the Qiagen OneStep RT-PCR kit. Most expanded thyroid clonotypes (frequency above 0.001) were also detected in blood, a finding suggesting that blood repertoires may reflect thyroid immune responses. Ophthalmopathy was separated from stable hyperthyroidism by a 13 V-J signature model, with 87.88% sensitivity and approximately 81% specificity obtained in cross-validation and 80%/75% obtained in testing. During validation, the model predicted progression to ophthalmopathy a median of roughly six months ahead of onset, with around 71% sensitivity and roughly 72% specificity. To identify distinguishing TCR V-J signatures, a discovery cohort of some 100 patients was used, comprising under 45 with Graves' ophthalmopathy and approximately 58 with stable Graves' hyperthyroidism. Prospective prediction of ophthalmopathy was tested in an independent validation cohort of 18 to 20 hyperthyroidism patients and around 16 patients who later progressed to ophthalmopathy. For training and testing, the 100 or so patients in the discovery cohort were randomly divided in a 7:3 ratio. In addition, the study compared T-cell repertoires in thyroid tissue and in blood from several Graves' hyperthyroidism patients. After sampling, hyperthyroidism patients received methimazole starting at 30 mg daily, and ophthalmopathy patients received high-dose intravenous methylprednisolone. Libraries were constructed in a second round of multiplex PCR, after which size selection and purification were carried out. Libraries were sequenced paired-end with 100 bp reads on an Illumina HiSeq2000. SOAPnuke was used to process the raw data, throwing out any read that contained adapters or uncalled bases, had a mean Phred below 15, or lacked an exact constant-primer or identifier match. COPE v1.2.5 was used to merge high-quality paired reads, and clonotypes were defined as unique nucleotide sequences. MiTCR v1.1 was used to align clonotypes to the IMGT TRBV, TRBD and TRBJ reference segments. Only V-J combinations with frequency above 0.0001, covering 99.2% of repertoires, were analysed. The TCS score was defined as F50 (clonal expansion) divided by E x V (chaos), with BLOSUM62-based TCRdist calculated between CDR3 peptides within each V-J. Welch's t-statistics and random forest reduced just over 500 V-J features to 10 to 15, which were used in a naive Bayes classifier (R e1071). No statistical method was used to fix the sample size in advance, and group allocation was not hidden from the investigators. According to the paper, TCR Vbeta CDR3 sequencing was carried out on some 140 peripheral blood samples, which came from 40 to 45 ophthalmopathy, approximately 78 hyperthyroidism and approximately 17 progressor patients.

This sequence originates from a young woman with Graves disease. Donor details come from another sample of the same person, matched by shared clones. The material was peripheral blood mononuclear cells (PBMCs), obtained at new diagnosis, from a patient treated with antithyroid drugs. Recombination connected TRBV18 to TRBJ2-5; the D gene assignment is ambiguous. The CDR3 region has the sequence CASSNQNSFGTQYF. The nucleotides are TGTGCCAGCTCAAACCAGAACAGTTTCGGGACCCAGTACTTC.